The subject of this entry is one T cell receptor beta chain. This clone's antigen is unknown. Per-base quality was not reported, and no clone a single base away is much larger than it. The CDR3 holds 12 amino acids from the cysteine to the phenylalanine. Only the CDR3 DNA stays, 36 bases, in frame from base 1. In the germline V gene, CDR1 corresponds to SGHDT and CDR2 to YYEEEE. Trimming at the junction amounts to 0 bases on V and 16 bases on J, and the germline ends lie 14 bases apart. These data come from a study of T cell repertoires in ileal Crohn's disease (dated by TCRdb to between 2018 and 2021). Regarding the research as a whole: Median disease duration was around 7.9 years, and roughly 35% of patients were identified as active smokers at the time of surgery. Endoscopic postoperative recurrence was defined as a Rutgeerts score above i0. Roughly half of the patients were given postoperative therapy, with around eleven receiving thiopurines and over 15 receiving anti-TNF agents. TCR repertoire analysis was done in about 57 Crohn's disease patients from a prospective multicentre cohort. Surgery was performed for a complication in all patients, with stricturing disease in roughly 60% and penetrating disease in 39%. M6 samples were neoterminal ileum biopsies taken at postoperative colonoscopy. A total of some 170 mucosal samples from some 60 patients were sequenced, with samples obtained at several locations on the surgical specimen and at postoperative endoscopy. The study was conducted in parallel with a multicentre cohort built to find predictors of early endoscopic recurrence after ileocolonic resection.

Overall results and qualifications from the work: Only a subgroup of patients, of unstated size, had their mucosal CD4 and CD8 T cells sorted and sequenced. A significantly higher proportion of clonal expansions was observed in active smokers at surgery than in non-smokers (roughly 27% vs 19%, p=0.02). Higher high-frequency clone percentages at surgery were associated with endoscopic recurrence; all patients with clonality above 26.8% (18/57) had recurrence. The timing of postoperative endoscopy varied within the first year after surgery, and the median delay was 6.9 months. Compared with CD4 T cells, sorted CD8 T cells contained more high-frequency clones, which suggests that the mucosal expansions were mostly CD8.

Sample time point, as interpreted from the label and publication: neoterminal ileum biopsy at postoperative endoscopy, about 6 months after surgery. Adults with ileal or ileocolonic Crohn's disease for whom ileocolonic resection was indicated were considered eligible. Before DNA extraction, whole ileal mucosal biopsies were kept frozen at -80 degrees C. Genomic DNA was extracted from frozen whole biopsies using a TRizol-based method and was quantified with a NanoDrop 2000 spectrophotometer. For commercial TCRB immunosequencing, around 500 nanograms of biopsy DNA were submitted for each sample. A two-step, amplification bias-controlled multiplex PCR was used by Adaptive Biotechnology to amplify CDR3 regions from genomic DNA. The first PCR used primers for every V and J gene segment; the second PCR added barcodes and Illumina adapters. CDR3 libraries were sequenced on an Illumina instrument. The original methods were these. The analysis used both the pipelines supplied by the vendor and custom analysis of the raw data in R/Bioconductor with R version 3.3.0. Clonality, which ranges from 0 to 1, was calculated as the inverse of the normalised Shannon entropy across all productive clones. High-frequency clones were defined as the share of the repertoire taken up by the top 100 clones, keeping only clones that passed a 95% confidence test. The Simpson index measured repertoire diversity, and the Morisita-Horn index measured overlap between samples. Drawn from immuneACCESS, this table holds only the in-frame rearrangements with V and J called that TCRdb kept. Clones are partly lost; checked studies trace under half to an unresolved V gene and leave the rest unexplained. V, J and clone size are those of that table, while D and trimming were read from the DNA. This sample lists about 62,000 clones; around nine tenths were detected once. The ten largest clonotypes hold roughly 2% of the sample.

Sequencing used ileal tissue. The rearrangement joined TRBV5-6 to TRBJ2-1, with TRBD2 as a weak D call on 6 bases. This sequence originates from an adult with Crohn's disease. CDR3 loop: CASSLAQMGGFF. The base sequence is TGTGCCAGCAGCTTGGCCCAAATGGGAGGATTCTTC.